This TCR beta chain derives from a study of CD4 and CD8 cells across lung adenocarcinoma regions. The patients had localized lung adenocarcinoma, a non-small cell subtype. CDR1 and CDR2 from the germline V gene are MNHNS and SASEGT. The CDR3 is 15 residues long. TCRdb itself ran the PCR reads through MiXCR, one entry per CDR3 protein. The data contain approximately 4,200 distinct CDR3 sequences, 55% to 75% of them singletons. Sequencing was carried out using CD4+ T cells from the center of a lung tumor. The sequence was collected from a male donor with lung adenocarcinoma. The CD4 and CD8 labels of this study may be unreliable. The chain combines TRBV6-1 with TRBJ2-5; maybe TRBD2 (5 bases). The J call could be wrong; TRBJ2-7 is a better fit for the DNA end. CDR3 sequence: CASSDPGKSSYEQYF. The CDR3 DNA reads as TGTGCCAGCAGTGATCCGGGGAAGAGCTCCTACGAGCAGTACTTC.